A single sample is the source of the 32 T cell receptor beta chains below, sequenced in a study of OX40 agonist ivuxolimab in advanced cancers. Only in-frame clones appear in the TCRdb table, and some are missing; sequencing was by immunoSEQ multiplex PCR. Here the sample spans 35,000 to 40,000 clones, 85% to 90% being singletons. The material sequenced was CD4+ or CD8+ T cells sorted from blood, taken in a trial of the OX40 agonist ivuxolimab. The origin of the receptors is an adult with an advanced solid tumor such as melanoma, head and neck, liver or kidney cancer.

The chain combines TRBV6-6 with TRBJ2-2; 9 nucleotides match TRBD1. J lost 7 bases, V lost 2 bases, and 5 bases had no gene match. CDR3 size: 15 residues. CDR1 and CDR2 (germline): MNHNY, SVGAGI (reference sequence). As DNA, the CDR3 is TGTGCCAGCAGTTACCCGACAGGGGGTAACGGGGAGCTGTTTTTT. It translates to CASSYPTGGNGELFF.

The CDR3 region has the DNA TGCGCCAGCAGCTTGGGACAATACAATGAGCAGTTCTTC. It translates to CASSLGQYNEQFF. The gene calls are TRBV4-1 and TRBJ2-1; possible D gene TRBD1, 6 bases. The CDR3 is made up of 13 amino acids. Germline lookup yields CDR1 MGHRA and CDR2 YSYEKL. Trimming removed 5 bases from V and 4 bases from J, with 9 bases in between.

This chain uses TRBV9 with TRBJ2-3; D is possibly TRBD1 (6 bases). Trimming removed 4 bases from V and 0 bases from J, with 12 bases in between. CDR1 and CDR2 (germline): SGDLS, YYNGEE. This CDR3 has 15 amino acids. DNA of the CDR3: TGTGCCAGCAGCCCCTGGACAGATAGCACAGATACGCAGTATTTT. It encodes CASSPWTDSTDTQYF.

The chain uses TRBV5-1 and TRBJ1-6; D ambiguous. CDR1 is SGHRS and CDR2 is YFSETQ in the germline V gene. CDR3 length: 16 residues. Trimming shortened V by 4 bases and J by 0 bases, and 11 bases separated the two germline ends. Here the CDR3 DNA reads TGCGCCAGCAGCCAGGAAGGGAGCTCCTATAATTCACCCCTCCACTTT. Protein product: CASSQEGSSYNSPLHF. Supplemented by reference TRBV5-1 and TRBJ1-6, the full variable domain reads KAGVTQTPRYLIKTRGQQVTLSCSPISGHRSVSWYQQTPGQGLQFLFEYFSETQRNKGNFPGRFSGRQFSNSRSEMNVSTLELGDSALYLCASSQEGSSYNSPLHFGNGTRLTVT.

The chain recombines TRBV2 with TRBJ2-3, with 9 nucleotides matching TRBD2. V was pared by 6 bases and J by 2 bases, with 6 bases of the junction left unmatched. CDR1 and CDR2 from the germline V gene are SNHLY and FYNNEI. This CDR3 comprises 15 residues. CDR3 nucleotide sequence: TGTGCCAGCAGGGCCGGGACTAGCCCCACAGATACGCAGTATTTT. Translated, it gives CASRAGTSPTDTQYF.

This chain connects TRBV2 to TRBJ1-2, with D maybe TRBD1 (5 bases). The CDR3 is 13 amino acids. In germline, CDR1 is SNHLY, CDR2 FYNNEI. Trimming pared 7 bases from V and 5 bases from J, leaving 14 bases between. The CDR3 coding sequence is TGTGCCAGCAAAGGACACTCCCTTTATGGCTACACCTTC. It encodes CASKGHSLYGYTF.

This chain uses TRBV28 with TRBJ1-2, with 7 positions matching TRBD1. V lost 6 bases and J lost 5; bases outside the gene matches: 6. Germline-derived CDR1 and CDR2 are MDHEN and SYDVKM. The CDR3 spans 13 residues. The CDR3 region is CASRAGQSYGYTF. CDR3 DNA: TGTGCCAGCAGAGCGGGACAGAGTTATGGCTACACCTTC.

The chain uses TRBV18 and TRBJ1-5; 9 bases align to TRBD1. Germline CDR1 KGHSH, CDR2 LQKENI. The CDR3 has 16 residues. The trim removed 3 bases at V and 3 bases at J, leaving 6 bases unmatched. For the CDR3, the DNA is TGTGCCAGCTCACCCGGACAGGGGCGTACCAATCAGCCCCAGCATTTT. As protein: CASSPGQGRTNQPQHF. The complete variable domain, with remaining parts taken from reference TRBV18 and TRBJ1-5, reads NAGVMQNPRHLVRRRGQEARLRCSPMKGHSHVYWYRQLPEEGLKFMVYLQKENIIDESGMPKERFSAEFPKEGPSILRIQQVVRGDSAAYFCASSPGQGRTNQPQHFGDGTRLSIL.

CDR3 DNA: TGTGCCAGTAGTCAGCTAGCGGGAGTCTACGAGCAGTACTTC. This translates into CASSQLAGVYEQYF. The chain combines TRBV19 with TRBJ2-7; the match to TRBD2 covers 10 bases. V lost 5 bases to trimming and J lost 3 bases; unmatched junction nucleotides: 4. CDR1 LNHDA and CDR2 SQIVND come from the germline V gene (reference sequence). The CDR3 totals 14 residues.

The CDR3 bases are TGTGCCAGCAGTCCCTCCCCTCGCATGACTGAAAGGGAGCAGTACTTC. As protein: CASSPSPRMTEREQYF. The chain employs TRBV27 and TRBJ2-5, with D perhaps TRBD2 (5 bases). The CDR3 sequence is 16 residues long. V lost 5 bases, J lost 11 bases, and 27 bases lay in between. Germline lookup yields CDR1 MNHEY and CDR2 SMNVEV (reference sequence).

This clone turned up a few times. The rearrangement links TRBV6-5 to TRBJ1-5, with 7 bases fitting TRBD1. CDR1 is MNHEY, CDR2 SVGAGI, per germline. The junction had 5 bases not matched to a gene; V was cut back by 5 bases and J by 4 bases. The CDR3 consists of 14 residues. CDR3 amino acids: CASSETGKNQPQHF. CDR3 DNA: TGTGCCAGCAGTGAGACAGGGAAGAATCAGCCCCAGCATTTT.

J is TRBJ1-1 and V is TRBV5-8; D perhaps matches TRBD1 (6 bases). Germline CDR1 is SGHTS and CDR2 is YDEGEE. The CDR3 loop spans 17 amino acids. With 4 bases removed from V and 3 bases from J, the gap between germline ends came to 22 bases. The CDR3 region has the DNA TGTGCCAGCAGCCATGGGGGCAGTTCCTTATTGTACACTGAAGCTTTCTTT. Protein sequence: CASSHGGSSLLYTEAFF. The full variable domain, rest sourced from reference TRBV5-8 and TRBJ1-1, is EAGVTQSPTHLIKTRGQQATLRCSPISGHTSVYWYQQALGLGLQFLLWYDEGEERNRGNFPPRFSGRQFPNYSSELNVNALELEDSALYLCASSHGGSSLLYTEAFFGQGTRLTVV.

This clone turned up a few times. CDR3 DNA sequence: TGCGCCAGCAGTGAGTCATGGGGGCCCCCCTACGAGCAGTACTTC. It codes for CASSESWGPPYEQYF. This rearrangement joins TRBV10-1 to TRBJ2-7; weak D call: TRBD1 (6 bases). Trimming pared 0 bases from V and 2 bases from J, leaving 11 bases between. From germline, CDR1 is WNHNN and CDR2 SYGVQD (reference sequence). The CDR3 sequence is 15 residues long.

The sample holds one count of this clone. V gene TRBV5-4 combines with J gene TRBJ2-3, with D uncertain. V lost 4 bases and J lost 3, with 9 bases in between. CDR1 and CDR2 from the germline V gene are SGHNT and YYREEE (reference sequence). The CDR3 loop spans 13 amino acids. The CDR3 is CASSRPWTDTQYF. In DNA, the CDR3 is TGTGCCAGCAGCCGGCCGTGGACAGATACGCAGTATTTT. The whole variable domain, filled in from reference TRBV5-4 and TRBJ2-3, reads ETGVTQSPTHLIKTRGQQVTLRCSSQSGHNTVSWYQQALGQGPQFIFQYYREEENGRGNFPPRFSGLQFPNYSSELNVNALELDDSALYLCASSRPWTDTQYFGPGTRLTVL.

Only a few counts were recorded for this clone. The gene calls are TRBV28 and TRBJ2-3; D not resolved. The CDR3 runs to 13 residues. V was pared by 6 bases and J by 7 bases, with 14 bases between. The germline gives CDR1 MDHEN, CDR2 SYDVKM. The CDR3 is CASSRSNRHTQYF. CDR3 DNA sequence: TGTGCCAGCAGCCGCTCTAACCGGCATACGCAGTATTTT.

The chain combines TRBV6-5 with TRBJ2-7; TRBD2 matches 13 bases. The junction had 5 bases not matched to a gene; V was cut back by 2 bases and J by 4 bases. The CDR3 runs to 16 residues. CDR1 and CDR2 (germline): MNHEY, SVGAGI. The CDR3 loop is CASSYGGTSGKYEQYF. The CDR3 region has the DNA TGTGCCAGCAGTTACGGGGGGACTAGCGGGAAATACGAGCAGTACTTC.

This chain uses TRBV2 with TRBJ1-4; D is undetermined. Trimming took 4 bases from V and 0 from J, leaving 15 bases between them. The CDR3 runs 17 residues. Germline CDR1 reads SNHLY; CDR2 reads FYNNEI. The CDR3: CASSGGMSVATNEKLFF. Written as DNA, the CDR3 is TGTGCCAGCAGTGGGGGTATGAGTGTTGCAACTAATGAAAAACTGTTTTTT.

The CDR3: CASSFIANYGYTF. CDR3 DNA sequence: TGTGCCAGCAGCTTCATTGCTAACTATGGCTACACCTTC. The rearrangement joins TRBV5-4 to TRBJ1-2, with D unclear. CDR1 is SGHNT and CDR2 is YYREEE in the germline V gene (reference sequence). This CDR3 contains 13 residues. The V end lost 2 bases, the J end lost 0 bases, and 5 bases lay between the germline ends.

In this sample, this clone turned up once. Written as DNA, the CDR3 is TGTGCCAGCTCACCACCTGGGGGGTTTAGTAATTCACCCCTCCACTTT. This sequence encodes CASSPPGGFSNSPLHF. The chain uses TRBV18 and TRBJ1-6, with a weak D call TRBD1 (5 bases). Deletions cut 0 bases from V and 6 bases from J, with 12 bases between. The CDR3 is 16 amino acids. Germline CDR1 reads KGHSH; CDR2 reads LQKENI.

The sample holds one count of this clone. The CDR3 nucleotides are TGTGCCAGCAGCCAATCCGGGTTGCGACAGGATACGCAGTATTTT. Protein: CASSQSGLRQDTQYF. The chain links TRBV7-3 to TRBJ2-3, with D possibly matching TRBD1 (5 bases). Germline CDR1 is SGHTA and CDR2 is FQGTGA. With 5 bases removed from V and 6 bases from J, the gap between germline ends came to 18 bases. This CDR3 has 15 amino acids.

V gene TRBV9 combines with J gene TRBJ2-7; D not certain. There are 13 residues in the CDR3. The germline gives CDR1 SGDLS, CDR2 YYNGEE. V shed 0 bases and J shed 1 base, with 5 bases lying between them. The CDR3 DNA reads as TGTGCCAGCAGCGTAGGGCAATCCTACGAGCAGTACTTC. It specifies CASSVGQSYEQYF.

The CDR3 nucleotides read TGTGCCAGCAGTGAAGAAGCGAACACTGAAGCTTTCTTT. It codes for CASSEEANTEAFF. The chain combines TRBV2 with TRBJ1-1; no clear D gene. The CDR3 has 13 amino acids. V lost 1 base and J 1 base, leaving 4 bases between the germline ends. Germline values: CDR1 SNHLY, CDR2 FYNNEI.

With regard to this clone: Mismatch with germline at one junction end may stem from a read error. Other DNA sequences in the sample encode the same CDR3. The J gene is TRBJ2-1, the V gene TRBV4-1; D unresolved. CDR1 and CDR2 (germline): MGHRA, YSYEKL. The CDR3 loop spans 14 amino acids. DNA of the CDR3: TGTGCCAGCAGCCAAGATCACTTATACAATGAGCAGTTCTTC. This translates into CASSQDHLYNEQFF.

The chain links TRBV2 to TRBJ2-5; D is unclear. The CDR3 has 13 residues. Trimming left V 3 bases short and J 5 bases short, with 10 bases between. Germline assignment: CDR1 SNHLY and CDR2 FYNNEI. CDR3: CASSDFLGETQYF. The CDR3 coding sequence is TGTGCCAGCAGTGATTTCCTAGGGGAGACCCAGTACTTC. Looking up the rest from reference TRBV2 and TRBJ2-5 gives the full variable domain: EPEVTQTPSHQVTQMGQEVILRCVPISNHLYFYWYRQILGQKVEFLVSFYNNEISEKSEIFDDQFSVERPDGSNFTLKIRSTKLEDSAMYFCASSDFLGETQYFGPGTRLLVL.

CDR3 region: CASTDSLGGYEQYF. The CDR3 coding sequence is TGTGCCAGCACAGACTCCCTAGGCGGCTACGAGCAGTACTTC. This chain joins TRBV28 and TRBJ2-7; D remains unclear. The CDR3 spans 14 residues. Germline values: CDR1 MDHEN, CDR2 SYDVKM. Trimming shortened V by 7 bases and J by 3 bases, and 16 bases separated the two germline ends.

This sequence joins TRBV5-1 and TRBJ2-7, with 12 bases lining up with TRBD2. Trimming cost V 0 bases and J 3 bases; bases outside gene matches: 7. Germline CDR1 reads SGHRS; CDR2 reads YFSETQ. There are 17 residues in the CDR3. The CDR3 coding sequence is TGCGCCAGCAGCTTGGGACTAGCGGGAGTTCGGGGCTACGAGCAGTACTTC. Translation: CASSLGLAGVRGYEQYF.

The chain uses TRBV2 and TRBJ2-7; D perhaps matches TRBD1 (8 bases). V was cut by 7 bases and J by 6 bases, with 19 bases left in between. The CDR3 length is 14 residues. Germline V gene data show CDR1 as SNHLY and CDR2 as FYNNEI. CDR3 bases: TGTGCCAGCATACAGGGGGGGGTCCGGGGCGAGCAGTACTTC. Translation gives CASIQGGVRGEQYF.

The chain joins TRBV9 to TRBJ2-1; 9 bases fit TRBD2. The CDR3 is 16 residues long. Germline CDR1 and CDR2: SGDLS and YYNGEE. With V trimmed by 3 bases and J by 5 bases, 9 bases remained unmatched. The CDR3 bases are TGTGCCAGCAGCGGGAACGCGGGGGGGGAAGACAATGAGCAGTTCTTC. It translates to CASSGNAGGEDNEQFF.

The chain has TRBV7-8 and TRBJ1-3; perhaps TRBD1 as D (5 bases). The CDR3 loop spans 18 amino acids. V was shortened by 10 bases and J by 0 bases, with 25 bases between the two germline ends. Per germline, CDR1 SGHVS and CDR2 FQNEAQ. CDR3 residues: CATTKGTTHGGSGNTIYF. The CDR3 DNA reads as TGTGCCACTACAAAAGGGACTACGCACGGTGGCTCTGGAAACACCATATATTTT.

J is TRBJ2-5 and V is TRBV19; D unclear. This CDR3 is built from 11 residues. V lost 3 bases, J lost 6 bases, and 5 bases lay in between. The V gene's germline CDR1 is LNHDA and CDR2 SQIVND (reference sequence). CDR3 nucleotide sequence: TGTGCCAGTAGTATTGGGAAGACCCAGTACTTC. This gives the protein CASSIGKTQYF. The full variable domain, rest sourced from reference TRBV19 and TRBJ2-5, is DGGITQSPKYLFRKEGQNVTLSCEQNLNHDAMYWYRQDPGQGLRLIYYSQIVNDFQKGDIAEGYSVSREKKESFPLTVTSAQKNPTAFYLCASSIGKTQYFGPGTRLLVL.

The chain employs TRBV7-3 and TRBJ2-3; 10 positions match TRBD2. The germline V gene has CDR1 SGHTA and CDR2 FQGTGA. The CDR3 runs to 15 residues. V trimming: 2 bases; J trimming: 2 bases; junction bases outside the gene matches: 1. CDR3 in amino acids: CASSLLAGVTDTQYF. CDR3 coding DNA: TGTGCCAGCAGCTTACTAGCGGGAGTCACAGATACGCAGTATTTT.

J is TRBJ1-1 and V is TRBV6-5, with D uncertain. Germline V gene lookup returns CDR1 MNHEY and CDR2 SVGAGI. The V and J ends lost 7 bases and 4 bases respectively, with 7 bases between them. This CDR3 region has 11 residues. Here the CDR3 reads CASTWGTEAFF. Written as DNA, the CDR3 is TGTGCCAGCACCTGGGGCACTGAAGCTTTCTTT.